This entry features one T cell receptor beta chain sequence. The antigen is unknown. Profiling relied on immunoSEQ multiplex PCR, and the TCRdb table lists in-frame clones only, not all of them. The data contain about 68,000 clones, roughly 88% of them singletons. The data originate from a study of T cell responses to AZD1222 COVID-19 vaccine. Across the study: Second-dose schedules of about 4 or about 12 weeks were combined.

Study results and caveats: AZD1222 recipients seropositive at baseline numbered only 5 to 7. There were vaccine-associated CD4 TCRs across spike, dominant at 160-218 and 743-854. Researchers took repertoire samples only after the peak T cell response had come.

The V end lost 1 base, the J end lost 0 bases, and 7 bases lay between the germline ends. The CDR3 length is 15 residues. Per germline, CDR1 SGHAT and CDR2 FQNNGV. This sequence joins TRBV11-2 and TRBJ2-1; possible D gene TRBD1, 6 bases. The sequence was collected from an adult in good health. The input for sequencing was peripheral blood, taken on day 0 of AZD1222 vaccination. DNA of the CDR3: TGTGCCAGCAGCTTAGGAGGGGGCTCCTACAATGAGCAGTTCTTC. Translating gives CASSLGGGSYNEQFF.